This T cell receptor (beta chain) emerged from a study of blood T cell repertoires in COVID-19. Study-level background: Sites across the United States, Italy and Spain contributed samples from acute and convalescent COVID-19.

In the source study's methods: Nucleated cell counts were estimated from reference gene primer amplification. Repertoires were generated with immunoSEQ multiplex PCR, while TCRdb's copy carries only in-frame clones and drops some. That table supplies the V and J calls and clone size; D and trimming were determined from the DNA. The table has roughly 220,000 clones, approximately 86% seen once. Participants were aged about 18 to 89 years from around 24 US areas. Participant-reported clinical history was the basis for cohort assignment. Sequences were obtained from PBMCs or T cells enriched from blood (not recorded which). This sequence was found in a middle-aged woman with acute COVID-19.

This CDR3 is CASREGNSYEQYF. The CDR3 DNA is TGTGCCTCGAGGGAGGGGAATTCCTACGAGCAGTACTTC. The chain is built from TRBV6-6 and TRBJ2-7; 7 positions agree with TRBD2. Germline loops: CDR1 MNHNY, CDR2 SVGAGI (reference sequence). The V segment lost 11 bases and the J segment 1 base; nucleotides outside the gene matches: 8. The length of the CDR3 is 13 residues.